This TCR beta chain stems from a study of T-cell memory formation after mild COVID-19. TCRdb itself ran the 5' RACE reads through MiXCR, one entry per CDR3 protein. The profile shows hundreds of thousands of distinct CDR3 sequences, around 20% of them singletons. This CDR3 is built from 16 residues. V dropped 3 bases and J dropped 3; count of bases not matched to a gene: 10. The germline V gene has CDR1 DFQATT and CDR2 SNEGSKA (reference sequence). The chain is built from TRBV20-1 and TRBJ1-2; the match to TRBD1 covers 10 bases. The source of this sequence is an adult woman who had mild COVID-19 (a few samples of this study predate the infection). Cell type and time point are not known. The sequencing input was PBMCs or a T cell subset sorted from them (not recorded which). This CDR3 reads CSARGTGEGLDYGYTF. Written as DNA, the CDR3 is TGCAGTGCTAGGGGGACAGGGGAAGGGCTGGACTATGGCTACACCTTC.